The sequence of this T cell receptor (beta chain) was determined in a study of T cells after yellow fever vaccination. Study-wide findings and caveats: Weaker overall was a secondary response that nonetheless peaked faster, on day 5 versus 15.

The CDR3 is 13 amino acids. V shed 5 bases, J shed 6 bases, and the junction held 6 bases outside the gene matches. The V gene's germline CDR1 is SGHVS and CDR2 FNYEAQ. With respect to this clonotype: Its antigen remains unidentified.

From the 5' RACE reads, TCRdb called clonotypes with MiXCR, one entry per CDR3 protein. Among about 350,000 distinct CDR3 sequences listed, 11% were seen once. This sequence joins TRBV7-6 and TRBJ2-7; 8 nucleotides agree with TRBD2. The source of this sequence is a man aged 18 to 30 who received the YFV17D yellow fever vaccine. Specimen: PBMCs, collected on the day of the first yellow fever vaccination. The CDR3 sequence: CASSRTGGLEQYF. The CDR3 coding sequence is TGTGCCAGCAGCCGTACGGGAGGGCTCGAGCAGTACTTC.